This passage covers 26 T cell receptor beta chains from one sample sequenced in a study of cytomegalovirus exposure and HLA in healthy donors. Primers: 60 Vbeta forward and 13 Jbeta reverse. TCRdb's copy holds only in-frame clones and misses some; the assay was immunoSEQ multiplex PCR. Of 90,000 to 120,000 clones listed, 79% are singletons. Sequenced input: PBMCs. Receptor source: a female donor in good health and CMV-seropositive.

This sequence joins TRBV7-9 and TRBJ1-2; 10 bases fit TRBD1. This CDR3 is built from 15 residues. Germline-derived CDR1 and CDR2 are SEHNR and FQNEAQ (reference sequence). V dropped 5 bases and J dropped 8; count of bases not matched to a gene: 11. This CDR3 reads CASSRPGTGVGGYTF. The CDR3 coding sequence is TGTGCCAGCAGCCGTCCCGGGACAGGGGTCGGGGGCTACACCTTC.

The chain uses TRBV4-3 and TRBJ2-7; D ambiguous. CDR1 and CDR2 from the germline V gene are LGHNA and YSLEER. Trimming cost V 0 bases and J 3 bases, with 9 bases left between them. The CDR3 spans 14 residues. CDR3 in amino acids: CASSQDPRNYEQYF. CDR3 DNA: TGCGCCAGCAGCCAAGATCCCAGGAACTACGAGCAGTACTTC.

Only one count was recorded for this clone. Written as DNA, the CDR3 is TGTGCCAGCAGCTACTCAGGGACTAGCGGGGGGTATTTAAATGAGCAGTTCTTC. Translated, it gives CASSYSGTSGGYLNEQFF. This rearrangement joins TRBV5-4 to TRBJ2-1; 15 nucleotides align to TRBD2. The CDR3 spans 18 residues. The V segment lost 3 bases and the J segment 7 bases; nucleotides outside the gene matches: 11. The germline V gene has CDR1 SGHNT and CDR2 YYREEE (reference sequence).

The V and J genes are TRBV29-1 and TRBJ1-5, with no clear D. CDR1 and CDR2 from the germline V gene are SQVTM and ANQGSEA. V was clipped by 2 bases and J by 0 bases, with 8 bases between them. The CDR3 loop spans 14 amino acids. In DNA form, the CDR3 reads TGCAGCGTTGAATTGCGGGATAGCAATCAGCCCCAGCATTTT. This gives the protein CSVELRDSNQPQHF.

For this clone: This sample also contains other DNA sequences that code for the same CDR3. The rearrangement uses TRBV6-5 and TRBJ1-5; unclear D gene. Trimming cost V 0 bases and J 2 bases, with 5 bases left between them. The CDR3 is 14 amino acids. Per germline, CDR1 MNHEY and CDR2 SVGAGI. DNA of the CDR3: TGTGCCAGCAGTTACTCGGGAGGCAATCAGCCCCAGCATTTT. Translating gives CASSYSGGNQPQHF.

This chain joins TRBV6-1 and TRBJ2-7; maybe TRBD2 (6 bases). Trimming shortened V by 10 bases and J by 2 bases, and 15 bases separated the two germline ends. The V gene's germline CDR1 is MNHNS and CDR2 SASEGT. CDR3 length: 13 residues. The DNA for the CDR3 is TGTGCCACCGAAGCGGGTTATACCTACGAGCAGTACTTC. It encodes CATEAGYTYEQYF.

The J gene is TRBJ1-3, the V gene TRBV6-6, with 9 bases lining up with TRBD1. J gave up 4 bases and V 2 bases, and 6 bases lay outside the gene matches. Germline V CDR1 and CDR2: MNHNY, SVGAGI (reference sequence). The CDR3 spans 16 residues. The CDR3 DNA follows: TGTGCCAGCAGTTACGGGACAGGGAGTGGCGGAAACACCATATATTTT. Its translation: CASSYGTGSGGNTIYF.

This clone has just a few counts. The chain recombines TRBV19 with TRBJ2-2; no reliable D call. The CDR3 contains 11 residues. CDR1 LNHDA and CDR2 SQIVND come from the germline V gene (reference sequence). Between the trimmed V and J ends, which lost 6 bases and 8 bases, there was a span of 7 bases. As DNA, the CDR3 is TGTGCCAGTAGCACTCCGGGGGAGCTGTTTTTT. It codes for CASSTPGELFF.

The chain links TRBV20-1 to TRBJ1-1; 7 bases agree with TRBD1. Germline CDR1 DFQATT, CDR2 SNEGSKA (reference sequence). V was pared by 6 bases and J by 8 bases, with 6 bases of the junction left unmatched. There are 11 residues in the CDR3. The CDR3 DNA is TGCAGTGCCGATTGGACAGGCGAAGCTTTCTTT. It yields the protein CSADWTGEAFF.

This chain links TRBV5-1 with TRBJ2-1, with D tentatively TRBD1 (7 bases). This CDR3 region has 16 residues. Trimming stripped 4 bases from V and 5 bases from J, with 19 bases between. Germline values: CDR1 SGHRS, CDR2 YFSETQ. The chain's CDR3 is CASSPRRGGGDNEQFF. The CDR3, as DNA: TGCGCCAGCAGCCCTCGTAGAGGAGGGGGCGACAATGAGCAGTTCTTC.

The chain recombines TRBV19 with TRBJ1-2; a possible D gene is TRBD1 (6 bases). In germline, CDR1 is LNHDA, CDR2 SQIVND (reference sequence). The V gene lost 6 bases and the J gene lost 1 base, with 12 bases spanning the gap. This CDR3 region has 14 residues. CDR3 sequence (DNA): TGTGCCAGTAGACCGCAAGGGGGTAACTATGGCTACACCTTC. It specifies CASRPQGGNYGYTF.

V and J are TRBV30 and TRBJ1-3; 9 nucleotides line up with TRBD1. CDR1 and CDR2 (germline): GTSNPN, SVGIG (reference sequence). The CDR3 has 18 amino acids. V was pared by 5 bases and J by 2 bases, with 16 bases of the junction left unmatched. In DNA, the CDR3 is TGTGCCTGGGGCCGGGACAGGGACCCGTTTGGGCCTGGAAACACCATATATTTT. Amino acids: CAWGRDRDPFGPGNTIYF. Using reference TRBV30 and TRBJ1-3 for the parts outside the CDR3, the full variable domain is SQTIHQWPATLVQPVGSPLSLECTVEGTSNPNLYWYRQAAGRGLQLLFYSVGIGQISSEVPQNLSASRPQDRQFILSSKKLLLSDSGFYLCAWGRDRDPFGPGNTIYFGEGSWLTVV.

The chain uses TRBV7-6 and TRBJ2-2; a weak D match, TRBD2 (6 bases). There are 15 residues in the CDR3. Germline CDR1 and CDR2: SGHVS and FNYEAQ. Trimming took 0 bases from V and 6 from J, leaving 11 bases between them. The CDR3 here is CASSLAGGLAGELFF. CDR3 coding DNA: TGTGCCAGCAGCTTAGCTGGGGGGTTAGCCGGGGAGCTGTTTTTT.

The rearrangement links TRBV6-1 to TRBJ1-2; perhaps TRBD1 as D (6 bases). Trimming shortened V by 7 bases and J by 4 bases, and 10 bases separated the two germline ends. CDR3 size: 12 residues. Germline V lookup: CDR1 MNHNS, CDR2 SASEGT. CDR3 sequence reads: CASKTGTYGYTF. CDR3 nucleotides: TGTGCCAGCAAGACAGGCACCTATGGCTACACCTTC.

V gene TRBV30 combines with J gene TRBJ1-5, with D possibly being TRBD1 (5 bases). The CDR3 extends over 13 amino acids. Germline V lookup: CDR1 GTSNPN, CDR2 SVGIG (reference sequence). V lost 4 bases to trimming and J lost 5 bases, with 12 bases between them. CDR3 in DNA: TGTGCCTGGAATGGCAGGGCGGATCAGCCCCAGCATTTT. Translated, it gives CAWNGRADQPQHF.

This clone showed up just a few times. Additional DNA sequences in this sample encode the identical CDR3. The CDR3 protein is CASSRTGSYEQYF. The CDR3 region has the DNA TGTGCCAGCAGTCGGACAGGATCCTACGAGCAGTACTTC. This rearrangement joins TRBV6-5 to TRBJ2-7; 7 nucleotides match TRBD1. Germline assignment: CDR1 MNHEY and CDR2 SVGAGI. The CDR3 has 13 amino acids. The junction had 2 bases not matched to a gene; V was cut back by 5 bases and J by 1 base.

The chain combines TRBV6-1 with TRBJ2-6; D might be TRBD1 (6 bases). V was clipped by 6 bases and J by 2 bases, with 8 bases between them. Germline CDR1 MNHNS, CDR2 SASEGT. The CDR3 spans 14 residues. The CDR3 is CASSHRAGANVLTF. CDR3 nucleotide sequence: TGTGCCAGCAGCCACAGGGCTGGGGCCAACGTCCTGACTTTC.

This clone was counted a single time. The V gene is TRBV6-6, the J gene TRBJ1-5; 7 nucleotides match TRBD1. V shed 6 bases, J shed 5 bases, and the junction held 7 bases outside the gene matches. CDR1 is MNHNY and CDR2 is SVGAGI in the germline V gene (reference sequence). The CDR3 spans 14 residues. The CDR3 DNA sequence: TGTGCCAGCAGCCCGGGACAGAGTCATCAGCCCCAGCATTTT. Its protein product is CASSPGQSHQPQHF.

The chain has TRBV7-8 and TRBJ2-7, with TRBD2 identical over 8 bases. With V trimmed by 5 bases and J by 5 bases, 11 bases remained unmatched. Germline assignment: CDR1 SGHVS and CDR2 FQNEAQ. The CDR3 covers 15 residues. The DNA of the CDR3 is TGTGCCAGCAGCCGGGCGGGGGGCGCGATCAACGAGCAGTACTTC. It yields the protein CASSRAGGAINEQYF. The variable domain in full, with the rest retrieved from reference TRBV7-8 and TRBJ2-7, is GAGVSQSPRYKVAKRGQDVALRCDPISGHVSLFWYQQALGQGPEFLTYFQNEAQLDKSGLPSDRFFAERPEGSVSTLKIQRTQQEDSAVYLCASSRAGGAINEQYFGPGTRLTVT.

This chain joins TRBV30 and TRBJ2-1; 8 bases are shared with TRBD1. Germline loops: CDR1 GTSNPN, CDR2 SVGIG (reference sequence). The CDR3 loop spans 13 amino acids. V gave up 5 bases and J gave up 9 bases; unmatched junction bases: 9. The CDR3 bases are TGTGCCTGGGGACTATCCGACAGGGGTGAGCAGTTCTTC. Its translation: CAWGLSDRGEQFF.

In regard to this clone: Mismatch with germline at one junction end may stem from a read error. This CDR3 is also generated by other DNA sequences in the sample. This rearrangement joins TRBV10-1 to TRBJ1-2; a possible D gene is TRBD1 (5 bases). Germline V gene lookup returns CDR1 WNHNN and CDR2 SYGVQD (reference sequence). CDR3 size: 14 residues. The CDR3 sequence: CASSEGGCLYGYTF. As DNA, the CDR3 is TGCGCCAGCAGTGAGGGGGGGTGCCTCTATGGTTACACCTTC.

The CDR3: CASSGRTGATNEKLFF. CDR3 in DNA: TGTGCCAGCAGCGGACGGACAGGAGCAACTAATGAAAAACTGTTTTTT. The rearrangement joins TRBV7-9 to TRBJ1-4; 7 bases are a match to TRBD1. The CDR3 has 16 amino acids. J lost 0 bases, V lost 5 bases, and 6 bases had no gene match. Germline CDR1 and CDR2: SEHNR and FQNEAQ (reference sequence).

The J gene is TRBJ1-1, the V gene TRBV6-5, with D unclear. This CDR3 has 12 residues. Trimming shortened V by 5 bases and J by 8 bases, and 12 bases separated the two germline ends. The germline CDR1 and CDR2 sequences are MNHEY and SVGAGI. CDR3: CASSEAGGEAFF. In DNA form, the CDR3 reads TGTGCCAGCAGTGAAGCGGGAGGAGAAGCTTTCTTT.

This sequence joins TRBV5-6 and TRBJ2-2; 7 bases align to TRBD1. Germline assignment: CDR1 SGHDT and CDR2 YYEEEE. The length of the CDR3 is 16 residues. Trimming took 4 bases from V and 0 from J; bases not matched to a gene: 6. DNA for the CDR3: TGTGCCAGCAGCAAACCGGGACAGCCGAACACCGGGGAGCTGTTTTTT. Translated, it gives CASSKPGQPNTGELFF.

The chain joins TRBV6-6 to TRBJ1-2; weak D call: TRBD1 (6 bases). V was clipped by 6 bases and J by 3 bases, with 14 bases between them. The CDR3 sequence is 14 residues long. Germline lookup yields CDR1 MNHNY and CDR2 SVGAGI (reference sequence). The CDR3 DNA sequence: TGTGCCAGCAGCTATCCTCGGACAGACTATGGCTACACCTTC. This gives the protein CASSYPRTDYGYTF.

V and J are TRBV7-8 and TRBJ2-2; 9 bases line up with TRBD1. There are 16 residues in the CDR3. CDR1 SGHVS and CDR2 FQNEAQ come from the germline V gene. The trim removed 5 bases at V and 3 bases at J, leaving 7 bases unmatched. The CDR3 region is CASSLQGARYTGELFF. In DNA form, the CDR3 reads TGTGCCAGCAGCCTACAGGGGGCGCGGTACACCGGGGAGCTGTTTTTT.